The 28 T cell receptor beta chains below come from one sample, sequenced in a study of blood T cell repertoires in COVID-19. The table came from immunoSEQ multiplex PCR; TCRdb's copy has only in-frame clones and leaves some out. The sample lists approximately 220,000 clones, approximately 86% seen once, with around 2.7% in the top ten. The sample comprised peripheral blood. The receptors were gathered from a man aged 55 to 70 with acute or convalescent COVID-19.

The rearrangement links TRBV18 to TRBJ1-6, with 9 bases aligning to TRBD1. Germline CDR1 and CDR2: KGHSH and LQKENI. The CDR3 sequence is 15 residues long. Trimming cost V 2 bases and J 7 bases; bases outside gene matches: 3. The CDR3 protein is CASSPTGTGNSPLHF. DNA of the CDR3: TGTGCCAGCTCACCAACCGGGACAGGGAATTCACCCCTCCACTTT.

This CDR3 is CASSLGNAQGYGYTF. Here the CDR3 DNA reads TGTGCCAGCAGCTTAGGGAACGCACAGGGGTATGGCTACACCTTC. The chain carries TRBV7-6 and TRBJ1-2, with TRBD1 matching 7 bases. CDR3 length: 15 amino acids. CDR1 is SGHVS, CDR2 FNYEAQ, per germline. V lost 1 base, J lost 5 bases, and 7 bases stayed unmatched.

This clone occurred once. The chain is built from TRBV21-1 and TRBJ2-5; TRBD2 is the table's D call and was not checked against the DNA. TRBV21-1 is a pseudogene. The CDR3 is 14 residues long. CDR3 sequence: CASSESVRRETQYF. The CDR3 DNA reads TGTGCCAGCAGCGAAAGCGTCCGACGAGAGACCCAGTACTTC.

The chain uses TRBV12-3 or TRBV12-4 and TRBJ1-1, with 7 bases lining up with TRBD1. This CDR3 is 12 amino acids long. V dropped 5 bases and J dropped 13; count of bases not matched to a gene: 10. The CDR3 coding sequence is TGTGCCAGCAGTCCGGGACAGCGTGCCCGTTTCTTT. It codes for CASSPGQRARFF.

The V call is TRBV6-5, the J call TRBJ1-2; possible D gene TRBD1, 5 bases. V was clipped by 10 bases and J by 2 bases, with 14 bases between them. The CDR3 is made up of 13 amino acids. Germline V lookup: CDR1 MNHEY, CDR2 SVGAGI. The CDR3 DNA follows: TGTGCCACCTCCCGGGGGGAGAACTATGGCTACACCTTC. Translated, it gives CATSRGENYGYTF.

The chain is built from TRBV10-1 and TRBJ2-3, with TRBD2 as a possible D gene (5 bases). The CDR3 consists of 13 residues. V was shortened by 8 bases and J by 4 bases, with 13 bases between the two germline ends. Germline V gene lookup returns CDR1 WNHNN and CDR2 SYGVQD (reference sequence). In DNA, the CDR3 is TGCGCCAGCCAGTTGGACTGGGCAGATACGCAGTATTTT. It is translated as CASQLDWADTQYF.

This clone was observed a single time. The CDR3 DNA reads TGTGCCAGTAGCAAAGACCAAACAGGGGGGGCAAGTCAACTTGACACCTTC. Translation gives CASSKDQTGGASQLDTF. This chain joins TRBV19 and TRBJ1-2, with TRBD1 matching over 8 bases. CDR1 LNHDA and CDR2 SQIVND come from the germline V gene (reference sequence). The CDR3 runs to 17 residues. With V trimmed by 6 bases and J by 12 bases, 24 bases remained unmatched.

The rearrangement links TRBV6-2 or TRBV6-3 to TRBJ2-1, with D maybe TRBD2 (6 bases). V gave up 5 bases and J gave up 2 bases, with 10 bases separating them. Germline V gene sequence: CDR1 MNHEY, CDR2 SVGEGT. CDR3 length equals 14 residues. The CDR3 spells CASSKSGAYNEQFF. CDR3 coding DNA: TGTGCCAGCAGTAAATCGGGAGCCTACAATGAGCAGTTCTTC.

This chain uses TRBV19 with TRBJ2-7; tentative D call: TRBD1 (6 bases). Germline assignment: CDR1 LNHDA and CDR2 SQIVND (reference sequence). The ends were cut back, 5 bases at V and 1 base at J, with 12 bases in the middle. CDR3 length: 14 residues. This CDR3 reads CASSGPGESYEQYF. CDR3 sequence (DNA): TGTGCCAGTAGTGGTCCAGGGGAATCCTACGAGCAGTACTTC.

CDR3 amino acids: CASSPGTGIDEQFF. CDR3 nucleotide sequence: TGCGCCAGCAGCCCAGGGACAGGGATCGATGAGCAGTTCTTC. The chain carries TRBV5-1 and TRBJ2-1; 9 positions match TRBD1. There are 14 residues in the CDR3. V gave up 4 bases and J gave up 8 bases; unmatched junction bases: 7. Germline CDR1 is SGHRS and CDR2 is YFSETQ.

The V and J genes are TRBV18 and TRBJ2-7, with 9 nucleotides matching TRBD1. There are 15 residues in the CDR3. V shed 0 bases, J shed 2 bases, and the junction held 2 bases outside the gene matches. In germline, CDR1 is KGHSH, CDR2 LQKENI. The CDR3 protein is CASSPPGQGAYEQYF. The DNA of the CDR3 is TGTGCCAGCTCACCACCGGGACAGGGAGCCTACGAGCAGTACTTC.

CDR3 protein: CASSIQGSQETQYF. The CDR3 nucleotides read TGTGCCAGTAGTATACAGGGATCCCAAGAGACCCAGTACTTC. The chain recombines TRBV19 with TRBJ2-5, with D possibly matching TRBD1 (5 bases). The ends were cut back, 2 bases at V and 1 base at J, with 8 bases in the middle. The CDR3 is 14 amino acids. The germline CDR1 and CDR2 sequences are LNHDA and SQIVND (reference sequence).

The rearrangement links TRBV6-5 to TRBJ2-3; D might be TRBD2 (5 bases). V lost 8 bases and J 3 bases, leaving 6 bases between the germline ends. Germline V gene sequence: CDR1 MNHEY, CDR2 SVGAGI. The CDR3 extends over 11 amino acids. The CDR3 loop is CASEGTDTQYF. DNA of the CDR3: TGTGCCAGCGAGGGAACAGATACGCAGTATTTT.

The CDR3 DNA sequence: TGTGCCAGCAGTTCAGGGTCGACCTACGAGCAGTACTTC. Translated: CASSSGSTYEQYF. The gene calls are TRBV6-6 and TRBJ2-7, with D maybe TRBD1 (5 bases). This CDR3 region has 13 residues. Germline values: CDR1 MNHNY, CDR2 SVGAGI (reference sequence). Trimming took 4 bases from V and 2 from J, leaving 9 bases between them.

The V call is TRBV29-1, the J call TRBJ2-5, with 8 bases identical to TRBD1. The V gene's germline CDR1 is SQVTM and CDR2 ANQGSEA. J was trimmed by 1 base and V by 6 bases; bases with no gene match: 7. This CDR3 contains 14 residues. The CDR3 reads CSVGPTGGQETQYF. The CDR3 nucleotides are TGCAGCGTGGGACCTACAGGGGGCCAAGAGACCCAGTACTTC.

In DNA, the CDR3 is TGTGCCAGCAGCTTAGCGACAGGGACTGGAAACACCATATATTTT. This codes for CASSLATGTGNTIYF. V gene TRBV7-8 combines with J gene TRBJ1-3, with 7 bases fitting TRBD1. Germline V gene sequence: CDR1 SGHVS, CDR2 FQNEAQ. With 0 bases clipped from V and 2 bases from J, the junction kept 1 base outside the gene matches. The CDR3 length is 15 residues.

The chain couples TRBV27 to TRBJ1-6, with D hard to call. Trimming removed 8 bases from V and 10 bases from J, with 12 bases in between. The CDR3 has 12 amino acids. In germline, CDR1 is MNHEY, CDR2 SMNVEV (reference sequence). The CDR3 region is CASRETKSPLHF. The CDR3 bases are TGTGCCAGCCGGGAAACCAAATCACCCCTCCACTTT.

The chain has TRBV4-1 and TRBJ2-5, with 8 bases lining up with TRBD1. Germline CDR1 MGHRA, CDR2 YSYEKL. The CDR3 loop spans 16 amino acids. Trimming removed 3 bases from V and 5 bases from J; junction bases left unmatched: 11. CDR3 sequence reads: CASSHQPDRGRETQYF. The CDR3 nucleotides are TGCGCCAGCAGCCACCAGCCCGACAGGGGCCGGGAGACCCAGTACTTC.

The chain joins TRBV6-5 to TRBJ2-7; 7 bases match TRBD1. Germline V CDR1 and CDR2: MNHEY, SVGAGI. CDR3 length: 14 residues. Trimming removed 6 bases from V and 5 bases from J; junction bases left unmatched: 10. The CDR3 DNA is TGTGCCAGCAGCCTATCAGGGGGAAGCGACGAGCAGTACTTC. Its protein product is CASSLSGGSDEQYF.

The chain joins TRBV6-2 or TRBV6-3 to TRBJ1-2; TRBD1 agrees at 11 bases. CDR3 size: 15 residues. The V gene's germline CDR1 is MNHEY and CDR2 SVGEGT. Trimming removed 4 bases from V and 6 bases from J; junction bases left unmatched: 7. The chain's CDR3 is CASSSSGTGGDGYTF. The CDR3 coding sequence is TGTGCCAGCAGTTCCTCCGGGACAGGGGGAGATGGCTACACCTTC.

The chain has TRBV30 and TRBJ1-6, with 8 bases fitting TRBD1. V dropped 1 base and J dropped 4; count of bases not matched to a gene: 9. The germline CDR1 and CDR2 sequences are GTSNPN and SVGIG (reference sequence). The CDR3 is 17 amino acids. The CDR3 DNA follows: TGTGCCTGGAGTGCACAGGGGGGCACCGGGTATAATTCACCCCTCCACTTT. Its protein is CAWSAQGGTGYNSPLHF.

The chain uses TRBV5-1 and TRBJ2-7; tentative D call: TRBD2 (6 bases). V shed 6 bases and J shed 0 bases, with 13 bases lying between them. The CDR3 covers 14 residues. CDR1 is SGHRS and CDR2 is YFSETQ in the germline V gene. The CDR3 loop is CASKVSGNSYEQYF. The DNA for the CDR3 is TGCGCCAGCAAAGTTAGCGGAAACTCCTACGAGCAGTACTTC. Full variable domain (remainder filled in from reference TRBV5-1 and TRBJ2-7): KAGVTQTPRYLIKTRGQQVTLSCSPISGHRSVSWYQQTPGQGLQFLFEYFSETQRNKGNFPGRFSGRQFSNSRSEMNVSTLELGDSALYLCASKVSGNSYEQYFGPGTRLTVT.

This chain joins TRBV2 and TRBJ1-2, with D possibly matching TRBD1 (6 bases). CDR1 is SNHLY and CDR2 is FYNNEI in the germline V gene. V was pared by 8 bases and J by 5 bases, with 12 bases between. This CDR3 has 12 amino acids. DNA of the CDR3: TGTGCCAGCTTGGGGACATCGTATGGCTACACCTTC. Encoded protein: CASLGTSYGYTF.

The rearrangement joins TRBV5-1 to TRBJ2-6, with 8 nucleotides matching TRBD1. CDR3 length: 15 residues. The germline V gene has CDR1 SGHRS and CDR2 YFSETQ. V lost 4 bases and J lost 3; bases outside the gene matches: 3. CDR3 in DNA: TGCGCCAGCAGCCCGGACAGGGTTGGGGCCAACGTCCTGACTTTC. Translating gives CASSPDRVGANVLTF.

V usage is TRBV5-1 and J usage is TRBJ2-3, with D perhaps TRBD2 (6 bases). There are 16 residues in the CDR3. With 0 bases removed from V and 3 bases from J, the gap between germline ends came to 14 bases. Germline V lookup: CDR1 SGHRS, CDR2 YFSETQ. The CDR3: CASSLGATGGTDTQYF. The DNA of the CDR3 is TGCGCCAGCAGCTTGGGGGCCACCGGAGGGACAGATACGCAGTATTTT.

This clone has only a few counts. The chain's CDR3 is CASISGGRVNTEAFF. In DNA, the CDR3 is TGTGCCAGCATCTCGGGGGGTAGGGTCAACACTGAAGCTTTCTTT. The chain combines TRBV28 with TRBJ1-1; D may be TRBD1 (5 bases). Germline V CDR1 and CDR2: MDHEN, SYDVKM. This CDR3 comprises 15 residues. V was cut by 7 bases and J by 2 bases, with 17 bases left in between.

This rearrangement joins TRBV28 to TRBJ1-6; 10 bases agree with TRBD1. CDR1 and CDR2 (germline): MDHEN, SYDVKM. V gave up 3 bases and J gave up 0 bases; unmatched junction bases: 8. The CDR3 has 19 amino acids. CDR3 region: CASSFPRGQGSSYNSPLHF. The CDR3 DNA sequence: TGTGCCAGCAGTTTTCCCAGGGGACAGGGGAGCTCCTATAATTCACCCCTCCACTTT.

This CDR3 reads CASSITTGGQETQYF. In DNA, the CDR3 is TGTGCCAGTAGTATAACTACAGGGGGTCAAGAGACCCAGTACTTC. The J gene is TRBJ2-5, the V gene TRBV19, with TRBD1 identical over 8 bases. CDR1 and CDR2 from the germline V gene are LNHDA and SQIVND (reference sequence). V shed 2 bases and J 2 bases; nucleotides not matched to a gene: 4. This CDR3 spans 15 amino acids.